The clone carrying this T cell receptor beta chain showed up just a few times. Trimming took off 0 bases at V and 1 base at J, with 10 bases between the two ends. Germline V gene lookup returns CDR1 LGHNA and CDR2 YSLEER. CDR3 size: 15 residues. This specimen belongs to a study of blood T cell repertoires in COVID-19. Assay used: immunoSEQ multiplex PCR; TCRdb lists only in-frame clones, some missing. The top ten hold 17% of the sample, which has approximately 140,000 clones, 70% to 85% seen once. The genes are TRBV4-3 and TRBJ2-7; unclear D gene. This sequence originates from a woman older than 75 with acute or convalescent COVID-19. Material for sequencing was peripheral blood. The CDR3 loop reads CASSQEPGYSYEQYF. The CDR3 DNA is TGCGCCAGCAGCCAAGAGCCAGGTTATTCCTACGAGCAGTACTTC.